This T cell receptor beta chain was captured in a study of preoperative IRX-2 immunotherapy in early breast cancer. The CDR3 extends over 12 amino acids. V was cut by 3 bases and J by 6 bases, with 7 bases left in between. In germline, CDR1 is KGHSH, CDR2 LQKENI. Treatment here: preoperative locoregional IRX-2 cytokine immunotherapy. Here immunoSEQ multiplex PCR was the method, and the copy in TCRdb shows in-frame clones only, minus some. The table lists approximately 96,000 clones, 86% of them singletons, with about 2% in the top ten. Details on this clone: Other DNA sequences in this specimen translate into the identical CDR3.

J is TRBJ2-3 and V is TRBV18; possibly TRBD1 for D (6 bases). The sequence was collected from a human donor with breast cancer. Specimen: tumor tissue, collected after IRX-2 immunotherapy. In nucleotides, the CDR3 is TGTGCCAGCTCACCGAGGGGGGATACGCAGTATTTT. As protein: CASSPRGDTQYF.